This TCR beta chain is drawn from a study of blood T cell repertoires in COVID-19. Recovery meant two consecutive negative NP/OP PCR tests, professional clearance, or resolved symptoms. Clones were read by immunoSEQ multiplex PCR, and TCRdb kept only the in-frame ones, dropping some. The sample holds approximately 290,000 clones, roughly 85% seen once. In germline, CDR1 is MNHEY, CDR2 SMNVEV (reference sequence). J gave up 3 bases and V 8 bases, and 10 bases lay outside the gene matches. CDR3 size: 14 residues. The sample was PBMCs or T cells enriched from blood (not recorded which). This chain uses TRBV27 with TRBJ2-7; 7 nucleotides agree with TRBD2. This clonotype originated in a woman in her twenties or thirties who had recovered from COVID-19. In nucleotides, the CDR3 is TGTGCCAGCCGGGTATTAGCGGGTAGCTACGAGCAGTACTTC. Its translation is CASRVLAGSYEQYF.